Sequencing of this T cell receptor beta chain was carried out in a study of cytomegalovirus exposure and HLA in healthy donors. Study-level results: CMV antigen specificity was confirmed in vitro for three CMV-associated chains.

The PCR employed 60 Vbeta primers together with 13 Jbeta primers. Assay: immunoSEQ multiplex PCR; the TCRdb copy retains only in-frame clones and omits some. The profile shows around 130,000 clones, 74% of them singletons. Regarding this clone: Its antigen is not identified.

This CDR3 comprises 15 residues. The V gene's germline CDR1 is SNHLY and CDR2 FYNNEI. The V and J ends lost 6 bases and 2 bases respectively, with 14 bases between them. The chain carries TRBV2 and TRBJ1-3; perhaps TRBD1 as D (5 bases). The sequenced material came from PBMCs. The TCR was taken from a woman between 50 and 59 years old in good health and CMV-seropositive. CDR3 region: CASRIRGGPGNTIYF. The CDR3 DNA is TGTGCCAGCAGAATTCGGGGGGGACCTGGAAACACCATATATTTT.